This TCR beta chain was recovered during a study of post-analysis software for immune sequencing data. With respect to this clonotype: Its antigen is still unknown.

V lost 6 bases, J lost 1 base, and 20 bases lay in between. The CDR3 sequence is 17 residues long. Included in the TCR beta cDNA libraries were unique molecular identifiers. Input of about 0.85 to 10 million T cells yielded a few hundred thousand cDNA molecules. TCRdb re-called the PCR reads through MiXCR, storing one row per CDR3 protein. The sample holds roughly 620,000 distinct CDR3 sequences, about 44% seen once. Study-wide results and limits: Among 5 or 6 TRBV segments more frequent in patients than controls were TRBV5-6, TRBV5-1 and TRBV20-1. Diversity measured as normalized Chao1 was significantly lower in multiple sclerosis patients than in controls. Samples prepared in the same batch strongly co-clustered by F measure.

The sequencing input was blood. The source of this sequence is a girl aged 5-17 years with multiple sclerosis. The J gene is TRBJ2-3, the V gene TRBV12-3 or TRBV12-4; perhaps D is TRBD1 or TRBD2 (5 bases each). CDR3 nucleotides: TGTGCCAGCAGCCGCCCCGGGTGGGGGAGAGGCACAGATACGCAGTATTTT. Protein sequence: CASSRPGWGRGTDTQYF.